The clone carrying this TCR beta chain appeared once. Its antigen is currently unknown. The sample belongs to a study of cytomegalovirus exposure and HLA in healthy donors. General study results and limits: Reports credit the classifier with highly specific, highly sensitive diagnosis of cytomegalovirus status. The authors listed approximately 160 TCR beta chains as cytomegalovirus-associated. In vitro assays verified that three CMV-associated chains recognized CMV antigens specifically.

Only in-frame clones appear in the TCRdb table, and some are missing; sequencing was by immunoSEQ multiplex PCR. The sample lists fewer than 90,000 clones; around 94% were seen once. The origin of this receptor is a woman aged 18-30 years in good health and CMV-seropositive. Sequenced input: PBMCs.

This chain's CDR3 is CASSQDGFSGRASYEQYF. The CDR3 DNA sequence: TGTGCCAGCAGCCAAGATGGGTTTAGCGGGAGGGCCTCCTACGAGCAGTACTTC. The V gene is TRBV4-2, the J gene TRBJ2-7; 11 nucleotides line up with TRBD2. The CDR3 is 18 residues long. V gave up 0 bases and J gave up 0 bases; unmatched junction bases: 7. Per germline, CDR1 LGHNA and CDR2 YNFKEQ.